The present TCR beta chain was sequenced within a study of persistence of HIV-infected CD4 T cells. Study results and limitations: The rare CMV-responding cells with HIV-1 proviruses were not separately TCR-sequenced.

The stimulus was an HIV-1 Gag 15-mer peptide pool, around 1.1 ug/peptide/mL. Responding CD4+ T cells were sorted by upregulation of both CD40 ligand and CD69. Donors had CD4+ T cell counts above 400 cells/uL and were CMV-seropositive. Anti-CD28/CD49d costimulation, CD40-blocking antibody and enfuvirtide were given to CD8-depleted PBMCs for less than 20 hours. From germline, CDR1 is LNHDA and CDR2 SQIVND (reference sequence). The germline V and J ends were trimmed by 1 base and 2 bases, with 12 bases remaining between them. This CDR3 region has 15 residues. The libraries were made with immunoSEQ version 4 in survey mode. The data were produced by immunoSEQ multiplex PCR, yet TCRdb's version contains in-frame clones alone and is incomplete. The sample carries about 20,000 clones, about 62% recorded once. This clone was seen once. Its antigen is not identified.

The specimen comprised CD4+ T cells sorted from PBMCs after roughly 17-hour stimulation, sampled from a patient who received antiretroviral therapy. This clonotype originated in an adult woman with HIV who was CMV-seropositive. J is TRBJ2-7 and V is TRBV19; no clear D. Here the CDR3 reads CASSIASGQTYEQYF. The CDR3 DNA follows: TGTGCCAGTAGTATAGCGAGTGGTCAGACCTACGAGCAGTACTTC.